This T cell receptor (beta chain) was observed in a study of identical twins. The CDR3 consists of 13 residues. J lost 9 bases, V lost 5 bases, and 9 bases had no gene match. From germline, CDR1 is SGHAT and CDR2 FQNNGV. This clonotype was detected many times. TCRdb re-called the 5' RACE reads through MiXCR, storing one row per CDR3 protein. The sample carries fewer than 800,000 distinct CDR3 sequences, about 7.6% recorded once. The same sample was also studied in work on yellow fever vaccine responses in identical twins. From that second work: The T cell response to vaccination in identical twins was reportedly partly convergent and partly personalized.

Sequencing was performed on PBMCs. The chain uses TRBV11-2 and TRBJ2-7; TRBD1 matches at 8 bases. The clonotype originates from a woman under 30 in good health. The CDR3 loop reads CASSPGTGGRQYF. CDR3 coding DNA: TGTGCCAGCAGCCCCGGGACAGGTGGTCGGCAGTACTTC. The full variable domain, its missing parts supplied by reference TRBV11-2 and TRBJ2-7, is EAGVAQSPRYKIIEKRQSVAFWCNPISGHATLYWYQQILGQGPKLLIQFQNNGVVDDSQLPKDRFSAERLKGVDSTLKIQPAKLEDSAVYLCASSPGTGGRQYFGPGTRLTVT.